This T cell receptor beta chain was retrieved from a study of T cell changes during pregnancy in multiple sclerosis. Per germline, CDR1 LNHDA and CDR2 SQIVND (reference sequence). The CDR3 totals 16 residues. The V segment lost 5 bases and the J segment 1 base; nucleotides outside the gene matches: 10. Generated by immunoSEQ multiplex PCR, the TCRdb table keeps only in-frame clones and is missing some. The sample includes roughly 40,000 clones, roughly nine tenths of them seen just once. This clonotype was obtained from a female donor with multiple sclerosis, enrolled in a pregnancy study. The source was CD4+ T cells from peripheral blood mononuclear cells, collected before pregnancy. This chain uses TRBV19 with TRBJ2-7, with 8 bases that match TRBD1. DNA for the CDR3: TGTGCCAGTAGTCCCCGGAACAGGGGGACGTCCTACGAGCAGTACTTC. Translation: CASSPRNRGTSYEQYF.